These 9 T cell receptor beta chains came from one sample sequenced in a study of CD4 and CD8 cells across lung adenocarcinoma regions. TCRdb recomputed calls from the PCR reads with MiXCR, one row per CDR3 protein. The sample has nearly 7,000 distinct CDR3 sequences, roughly 50% seen once. The sequenced material came from CD8+ T cells from the center of a lung tumor. The source is a male donor with lung adenocarcinoma. The CD4 and CD8 labels of this study may be unreliable.

This chain uses TRBV6-1 with TRBJ2-1; possible D gene TRBD2, 5 bases. The end of the DNA is better explained by TRBJ2-7, so the J call may be wrong. This CDR3 is 14 amino acids long. In germline, CDR1 is MNHNS, CDR2 SASEGT. CDR3 amino acids: CASSPRGGFHEQYF. The CDR3 bases are TGTGCCAGCAGCCCTCGTGGAGGTTTCCACGAGCAGTACTTC.

In regard to this clonotype: A junction end diverges from the germline sequence, so it may reflect a read error. This chain joins TRBV27 and TRBJ2-5; TRBD2 agrees at 9 bases. Germline V gene sequence: CDR1 MNHEY, CDR2 SMNVEV (reference sequence). This CDR3 spans 16 amino acids. The CDR3 DNA reads TGTGCCAGCAGTTCGCGTTTAGCGGGAGACCAAGAGACCCAGTATTTC. This gives the protein CASSSRLAGDQETQYF.

This clonotype was detected ten times or more. Possible read error: a much larger clone is one base away. V is TRBV6-1 and J is TRBJ2-1; 12 bases fit TRBD2. The J call is doubtful: the DNA matches TRBJ2-7 better. Germline V gene sequence: CDR1 MNHNS, CDR2 SASEGT. The CDR3 totals 15 residues. CDR3 in amino acids: CASSKLAGGVNEQYF. In DNA, the CDR3 is TGTGCCAGCAGTAAACTAGCGGGAGGCGTCAATGAGCAGTACTTC.

This clonotype was seen a handful of times. The chain joins TRBV6-1 to TRBJ2-1; TRBD2 agrees at 9 bases. The junction had 7 bases not matched to a gene; V was cut back by 0 bases and J by 10 bases. Germline assignment: CDR1 MNHNS and CDR2 SASEGT. The CDR3 is 15 residues long. CDR3 region: CASSEASGSSYEQFF. The CDR3 nucleotides read TGTGCCAGCAGTGAAGCTAGCGGGAGCTCCTACGAGCAGTTCTTC.

This clonotype was seen repeatedly, ten times or more. V usage is TRBV6-2 or TRBV6-3 and J usage is TRBJ2-1, with no clear D. V shed 6 bases and J shed 0 bases, with 3 bases lying between them. This CDR3 spans 12 amino acids. The V gene's germline CDR1 is MNHEY and CDR2 SVGEGT. The CDR3, as DNA: TGTGCCAGCAGCGGCTCCTACAATGAGCAGTTCTTC. This translates into CASSGSYNEQFF.

This clonotype is medium-sized (0.01 to 0.1%) by share. This chain connects TRBV6-1 to TRBJ2-4; D is unresolved. The germline gives CDR1 MNHNS, CDR2 SASEGT. V was pared by 2 bases and J by 3 bases, with 17 bases between. The length of the CDR3 is 17 residues. CDR3 amino acids: CASSEILGSMGKNIQYF. Here the CDR3 DNA reads TGTGCCAGCAGTGAAATACTTGGCAGCATGGGCAAAAACATTCAGTACTTC.

Points on this clonotype: This may come from a read error, since a much larger clone is one base off. The CDR3 sequence: CTSSLRVTSGDNEQFF. The CDR3 DNA sequence: TGTACCAGCAGCTTGCGGGTGACTAGCGGCGACAATGAGCAGTTCTTC. The rearrangement links TRBV5-6 to TRBJ2-1; TRBD2 matches 9 bases. This CDR3 region has 16 residues. CDR1 and CDR2 (germline): SGHDT, YYEEEE.

This sequence joins TRBV5-1 and TRBJ2-3; D may be TRBD2 (5 bases). The CDR3 has 15 residues. Germline CDR1 and CDR2: SGHRS and YFSETQ. Trimming stripped 6 bases from V and 2 bases from J, with 16 bases between. The CDR3, as DNA: TGCGCCAGCACTTCCCTGGCGGGTTACACAGATACGCAGTATTTT. Encoded protein: CASTSLAGYTDTQYF.

This clonotype occurred a few times. The chain recombines TRBV27 with TRBJ2-1; TRBD1 is a possible D gene (5 bases). The ends were cut back, 5 bases at V and 4 bases at J, with 15 bases in the middle. The CDR3 spans 15 residues. Germline values: CDR1 MNHEY, CDR2 SMNVEV (reference sequence). Here the CDR3 reads CASSTRLTDYNEQFF. The CDR3 nucleotides are TGTGCCAGCAGTACCAGGCTGACAGATTACAATGAGCAGTTCTTC.